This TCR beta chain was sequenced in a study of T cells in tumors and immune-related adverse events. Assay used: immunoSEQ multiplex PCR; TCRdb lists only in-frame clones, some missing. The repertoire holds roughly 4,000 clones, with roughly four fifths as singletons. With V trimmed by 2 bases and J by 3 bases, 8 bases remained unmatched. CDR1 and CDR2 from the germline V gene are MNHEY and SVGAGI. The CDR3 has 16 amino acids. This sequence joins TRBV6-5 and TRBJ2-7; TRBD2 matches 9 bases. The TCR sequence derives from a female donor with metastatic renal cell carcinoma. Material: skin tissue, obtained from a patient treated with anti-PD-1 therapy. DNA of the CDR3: TGTGCCAGCAGTTACACTTTAGCGGGAGACAACTACGAGCAGTACTTC. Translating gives CASSYTLAGDNYEQYF.